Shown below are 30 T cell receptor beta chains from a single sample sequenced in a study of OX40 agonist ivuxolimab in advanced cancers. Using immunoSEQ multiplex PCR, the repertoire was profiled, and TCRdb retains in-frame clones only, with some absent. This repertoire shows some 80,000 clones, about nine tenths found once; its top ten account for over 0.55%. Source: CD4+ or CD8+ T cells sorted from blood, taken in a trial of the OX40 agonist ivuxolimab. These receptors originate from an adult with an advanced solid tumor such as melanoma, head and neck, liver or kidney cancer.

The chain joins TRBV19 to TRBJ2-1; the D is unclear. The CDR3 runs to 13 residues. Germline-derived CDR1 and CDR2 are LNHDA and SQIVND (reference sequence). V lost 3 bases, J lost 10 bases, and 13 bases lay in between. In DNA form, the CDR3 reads TGTGCCAGTAGTATGTTCCCCCGGGCAGAGCAGTTCTTC. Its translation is CASSMFPRAEQFF.

In DNA, the CDR3 is TGTGCCAGCAGGCAGACTAGCGGGGGGGCGCGAGATACGCAGTATTTT. Amino acid sequence: CASRQTSGGARDTQYF. The chain couples TRBV7-9 to TRBJ2-3, with 14 bases that match TRBD2. The CDR3 covers 16 residues. Losses at the gene ends were 6 bases for V and 5 bases for J; bases not matched to a gene: 7. Germline V lookup: CDR1 SEHNR, CDR2 FQNEAQ (reference sequence).

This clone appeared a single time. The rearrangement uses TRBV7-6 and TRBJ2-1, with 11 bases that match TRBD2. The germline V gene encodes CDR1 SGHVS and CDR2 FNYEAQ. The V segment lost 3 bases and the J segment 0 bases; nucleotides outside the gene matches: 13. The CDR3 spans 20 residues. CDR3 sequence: CASSFYMTSGATSSYNEQFF. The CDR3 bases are TGTGCCAGCAGCTTTTATATGACTAGCGGGGCTACTAGCTCCTACAATGAGCAGTTCTTC.

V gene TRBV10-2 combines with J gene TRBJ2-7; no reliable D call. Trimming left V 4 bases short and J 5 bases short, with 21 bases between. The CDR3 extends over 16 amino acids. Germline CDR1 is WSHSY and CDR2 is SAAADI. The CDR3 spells CASSVRDTTSGHEQYF. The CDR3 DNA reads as TGCGCCAGCAGTGTCCGCGACACCACCTCCGGGCACGAGCAGTACTTC.

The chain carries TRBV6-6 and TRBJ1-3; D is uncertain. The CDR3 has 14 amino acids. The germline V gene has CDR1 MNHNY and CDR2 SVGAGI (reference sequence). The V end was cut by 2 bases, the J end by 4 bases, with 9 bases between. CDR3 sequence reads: CASSYGGGGNTIYF. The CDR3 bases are TGTGCCAGCAGTTACGGTGGCGGAGGAAACACCATATATTTT.

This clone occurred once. The CDR3 here is CASSYSSNDNYGYTF. As DNA, the CDR3 is TGTGCCAGCAGTTACTCGAGTAACGATAACTATGGCTACACCTTC. The gene calls are TRBV6-5 and TRBJ1-2; D not resolved. Trimming removed 0 bases at V and 1 base at J, with 9 bases between. Germline values: CDR1 MNHEY, CDR2 SVGAGI. This CDR3 is built from 15 residues.

The CDR3 is CAATDSNTDTQYF. CDR3 nucleotides: TGTGCCGCCACTGACAGCAACACAGATACGCAGTATTTT. The rearrangement uses TRBV6-6 and TRBJ2-3, with D maybe TRBD1 (5 bases). V dropped 11 bases and J dropped 2 bases, with 14 bases sitting between them. The germline CDR1 and CDR2 sequences are MNHNY and SVGAGI (reference sequence). This CDR3 has 13 residues.

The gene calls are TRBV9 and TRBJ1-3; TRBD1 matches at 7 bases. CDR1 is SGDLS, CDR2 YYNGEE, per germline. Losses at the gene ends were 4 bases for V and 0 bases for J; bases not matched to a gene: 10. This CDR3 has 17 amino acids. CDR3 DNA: TGTGCCAGCAGCTCGGGGCCGGGACAGCGCTCTGGAAACACCATATATTTT. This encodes CASSSGPGQRSGNTIYF.

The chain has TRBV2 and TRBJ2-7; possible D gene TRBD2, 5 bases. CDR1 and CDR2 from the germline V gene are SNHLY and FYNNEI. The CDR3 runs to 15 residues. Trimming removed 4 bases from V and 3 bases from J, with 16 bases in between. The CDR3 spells CASSADSSFIYEQYF. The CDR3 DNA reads TGTGCCAGCAGTGCGGACTCCTCCTTCATCTACGAGCAGTACTTC. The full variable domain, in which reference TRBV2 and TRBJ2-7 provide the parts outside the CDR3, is EPEVTQTPSHQVTQMGQEVILRCVPISNHLYFYWYRQILGQKVEFLVSFYNNEISEKSEIFDDQFSVERPDGSNFTLKIRSTKLEDSAMYFCASSADSSFIYEQYFGPGTRLTVT.

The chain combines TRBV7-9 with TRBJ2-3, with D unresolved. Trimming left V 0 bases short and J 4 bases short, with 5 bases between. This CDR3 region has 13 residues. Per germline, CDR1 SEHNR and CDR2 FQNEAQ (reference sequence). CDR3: CASSLADSDTQYF. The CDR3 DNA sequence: TGTGCCAGCAGCTTAGCGGATTCAGATACGCAGTATTTT.

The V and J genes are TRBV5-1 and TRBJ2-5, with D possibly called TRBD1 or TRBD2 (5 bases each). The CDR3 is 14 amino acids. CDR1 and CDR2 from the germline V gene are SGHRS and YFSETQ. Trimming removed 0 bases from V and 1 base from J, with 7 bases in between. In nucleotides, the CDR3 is TGCGCCAGCAGCTTGGCCGGGGCCCAAGAGACCCAGTACTTC. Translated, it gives CASSLAGAQETQYF.

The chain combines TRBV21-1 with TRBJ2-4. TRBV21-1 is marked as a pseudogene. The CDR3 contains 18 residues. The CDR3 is CASSKVPALILAKNIQYF. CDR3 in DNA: TGTGCCAGCAGCAAAGTGCCAGCTCTGATTCTAGCCAAAAACATTCAGTACTTC.

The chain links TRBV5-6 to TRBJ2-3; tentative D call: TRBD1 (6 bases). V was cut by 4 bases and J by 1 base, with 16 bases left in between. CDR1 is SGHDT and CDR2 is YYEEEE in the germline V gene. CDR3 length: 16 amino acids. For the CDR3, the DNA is TGTGCCAGCAGCCTCTTCTCGGGACAAGGCACAGATACGCAGTATTTT. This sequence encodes CASSLFSGQGTDTQYF.

CDR3 nucleotide sequence: TGCAGTGCTAGACGTAGGGAGACCCAGTACTTC. This encodes CSARRRETQYF. The chain uses TRBV20-1 and TRBJ2-5; D gene uncertain. Germline V gene data show CDR1 as DFQATT and CDR2 as SNEGSKA (reference sequence). V was clipped by 2 bases and J by 5 bases, with 6 bases between them. CDR3 length: 11 residues.

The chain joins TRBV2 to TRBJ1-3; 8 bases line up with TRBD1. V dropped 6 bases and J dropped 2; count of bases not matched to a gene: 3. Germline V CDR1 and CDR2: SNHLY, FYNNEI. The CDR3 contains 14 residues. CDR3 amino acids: CASSLQGAGNTIYF. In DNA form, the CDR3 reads TGTGCCAGCAGCCTACAGGGGGCTGGAAACACCATATATTTT.

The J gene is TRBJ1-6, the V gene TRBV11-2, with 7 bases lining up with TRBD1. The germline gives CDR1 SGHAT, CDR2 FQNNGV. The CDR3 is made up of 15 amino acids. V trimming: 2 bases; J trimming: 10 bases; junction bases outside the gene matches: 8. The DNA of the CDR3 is TGTGCCAGCAGCTTACGGAGAGGGGGCGAGTCACCCCTCCACTTT. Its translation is CASSLRRGGESPLHF.

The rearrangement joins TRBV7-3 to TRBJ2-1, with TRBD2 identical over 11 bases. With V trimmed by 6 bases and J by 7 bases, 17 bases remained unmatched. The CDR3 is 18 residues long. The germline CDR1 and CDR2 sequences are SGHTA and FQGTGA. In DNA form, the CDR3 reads TGTGCCAGCAGAAAAACTCCGGGACTAGCGGCCCTTGGGAATGAGCAGTTCTTC. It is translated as CASRKTPGLAALGNEQFF.

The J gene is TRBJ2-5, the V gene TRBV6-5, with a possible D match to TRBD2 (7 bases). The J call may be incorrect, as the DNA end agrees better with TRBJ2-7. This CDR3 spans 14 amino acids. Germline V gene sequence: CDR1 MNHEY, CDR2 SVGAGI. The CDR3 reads CASSRGAPTYEQYF. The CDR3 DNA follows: TGTGCCAGCAGTCGGGGGGCGCCCACTTACGAGCAGTACTTC.

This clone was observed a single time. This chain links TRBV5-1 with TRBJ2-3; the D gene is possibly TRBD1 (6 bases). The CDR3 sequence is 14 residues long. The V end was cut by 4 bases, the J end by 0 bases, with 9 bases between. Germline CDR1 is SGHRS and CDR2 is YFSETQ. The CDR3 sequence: CASSRQVSTDTQYF. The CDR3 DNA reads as TGCGCCAGCAGCCGACAGGTCAGCACAGATACGCAGTATTTT.

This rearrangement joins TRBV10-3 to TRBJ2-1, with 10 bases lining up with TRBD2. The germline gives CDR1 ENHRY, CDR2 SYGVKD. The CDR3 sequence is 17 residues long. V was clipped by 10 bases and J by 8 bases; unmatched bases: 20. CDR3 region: CATRPSHSGRAEDEQFF. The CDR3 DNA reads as TGTGCCACCAGACCGAGCCACAGCGGGAGGGCCGAGGATGAGCAGTTCTTC.

The CDR3, as DNA: TGCAGCGTTCGGGACAGGGTCGTGGAGACCCAGTACTTC. Translated: CSVRDRVVETQYF. The chain combines TRBV29-1 with TRBJ2-5; 9 bases align to TRBD1. V shed 5 bases, J shed 5 bases, and the junction held 6 bases outside the gene matches. This CDR3 contains 13 residues. Per germline, CDR1 SQVTM and CDR2 ANQGSEA.

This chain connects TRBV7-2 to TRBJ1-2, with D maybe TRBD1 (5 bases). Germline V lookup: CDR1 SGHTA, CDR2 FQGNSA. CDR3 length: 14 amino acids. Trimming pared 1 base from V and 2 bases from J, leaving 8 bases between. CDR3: CASSLDGGNYGYTF. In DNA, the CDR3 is TGTGCCAGCAGCTTAGATGGGGGGAACTATGGCTACACCTTC. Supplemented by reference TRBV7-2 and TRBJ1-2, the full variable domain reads GAGVSQSPSNKVTEKGKDVELRCDPISGHTALYWYRQSLGQGLEFLIYFQGNSAPDKSGLPSDRFSAERTGGSVSTLTIQRTQQEDSAVYLCASSLDGGNYGYTFGSGTRLTVV.

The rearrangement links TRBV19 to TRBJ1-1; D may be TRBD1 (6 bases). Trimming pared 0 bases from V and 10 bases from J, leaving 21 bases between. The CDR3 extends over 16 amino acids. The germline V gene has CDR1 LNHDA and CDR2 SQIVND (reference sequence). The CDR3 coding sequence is TGTGCCAGTAGTATAGATGGAGGGGGTCTCCTCCCCGTAGCTTTCTTT. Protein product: CASSIDGGGLLPVAFF.

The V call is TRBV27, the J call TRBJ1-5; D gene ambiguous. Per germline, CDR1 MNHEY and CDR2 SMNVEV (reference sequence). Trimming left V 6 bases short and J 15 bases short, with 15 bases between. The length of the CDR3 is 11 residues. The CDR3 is CASRGASNMHF. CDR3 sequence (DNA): TGTGCCAGCAGAGGAGCATCCAACATGCATTTT.

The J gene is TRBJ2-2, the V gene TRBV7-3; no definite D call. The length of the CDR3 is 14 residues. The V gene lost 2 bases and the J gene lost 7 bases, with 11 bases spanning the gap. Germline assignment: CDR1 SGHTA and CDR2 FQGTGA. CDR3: CASSLYFPSGELFF. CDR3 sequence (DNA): TGTGCCAGCAGCTTATACTTTCCCAGCGGGGAGCTGTTTTTT.

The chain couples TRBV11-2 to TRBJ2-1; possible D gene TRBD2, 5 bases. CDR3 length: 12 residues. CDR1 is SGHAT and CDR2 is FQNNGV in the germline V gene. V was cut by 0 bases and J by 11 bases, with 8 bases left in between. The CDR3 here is CASSLDRGQQFF. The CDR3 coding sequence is TGTGCCAGCAGCTTAGATCGGGGTCAGCAGTTCTTC.

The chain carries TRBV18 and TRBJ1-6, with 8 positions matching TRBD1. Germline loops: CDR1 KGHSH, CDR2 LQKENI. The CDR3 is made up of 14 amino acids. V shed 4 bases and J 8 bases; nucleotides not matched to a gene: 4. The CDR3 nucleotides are TGTGCCAGCTCACAGGACAGGGTGGATTCACCCCTCCACTTT. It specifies CASSQDRVDSPLHF.

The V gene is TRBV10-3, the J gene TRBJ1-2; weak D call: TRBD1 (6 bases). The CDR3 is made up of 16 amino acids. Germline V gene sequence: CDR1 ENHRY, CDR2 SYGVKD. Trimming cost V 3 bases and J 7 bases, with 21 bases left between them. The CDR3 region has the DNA TGTGCCATCAGTGATTCTGGGGGCAGGGCGTTCTCTGGCTACACCTTC. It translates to CAISDSGGRAFSGYTF.

The CDR3 sequence is CASSLTGQNQPQHF. CDR3 sequence (DNA): TGCGCCAGCAGCTTGACAGGTCAGAATCAGCCCCAGCATTTT. The rearrangement uses TRBV5-1 and TRBJ1-5; possibly TRBD1 for D (5 bases). Germline V gives CDR1 SGHRS, CDR2 YFSETQ. V shed 1 base and J shed 4 bases, with 9 bases lying between them. The CDR3 loop spans 14 amino acids. The full variable domain, its missing parts supplied by reference TRBV5-1 and TRBJ1-5, is KAGVTQTPRYLIKTRGQQVTLSCSPISGHRSVSWYQQTPGQGLQFLFEYFSETQRNKGNFPGRFSGRQFSNSRSEMNVSTLELGDSALYLCASSLTGQNQPQHFGDGTRLSIL.

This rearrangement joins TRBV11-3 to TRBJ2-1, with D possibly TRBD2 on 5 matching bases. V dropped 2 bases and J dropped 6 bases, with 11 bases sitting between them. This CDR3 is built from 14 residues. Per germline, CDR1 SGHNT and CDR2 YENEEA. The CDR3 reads CASSLLAVGNEQFF. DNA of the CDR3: TGTGCCAGCAGCTTACTAGCAGTTGGCAATGAGCAGTTCTTC.